The present entry profiles one TCR beta chain with its context. Trimming removed 0 bases from V and 8 bases from J, with 9 bases in between. CDR1 SGHRS and CDR2 YFSETQ come from the germline V gene. The CDR3 is 13 amino acids. Measured with immunoSEQ multiplex PCR; TCRdb has only the in-frame clones, and not every one. This sample yields 20,000 to 25,000 clones, of which approximately 97% are seen a single time; roughly 0.2% belongs to the top ten. The source of the sample is a study of B cell selection in AIRE deficiency. CD4+CD127+ cells were sorted as the conventional CD4 T cells. The chain combines TRBV5-1 with TRBJ2-1; TRBD2 is a possible D gene (5 bases). The clonotype originates from a human donor with AIRE deficiency. Input material: conventional CD4+ T cells sorted from PBMCs. CDR3 protein: CASSLGVGDEQFF. Written as DNA, the CDR3 is TGCGCCAGCAGCTTGGGGGTCGGGGATGAGCAGTTCTTC. Based on the CDR3 plus reference TRBV5-1 and TRBJ2-1, the full variable domain is KAGVTQTPRYLIKTRGQQVTLSCSPISGHRSVSWYQQTPGQGLQFLFEYFSETQRNKGNFPGRFSGRQFSNSRSEMNVSTLELGDSALYLCASSLGVGDEQFFGPGTRLTVL.